This TCR beta chain was identified during a study of STAT5B mutations in CD4+ large granular lymphocyte leukemia (dated by TCRdb to the early 2020s). About the investigation overall: Among healthy controls, the CDR3 'QG' motif was associated with a particular HLA allele. The TCRbeta repertoires of CD4+ T-cell large granular lymphocyte leukemia patients were compared with the TCRbeta repertoires of healthy blood donors. Flow cytometry performed on FACSCanto II or FACSVerse showed that the purified fractions had more than 95% purity among lymphocytes.

TCRbeta rearrangements were sequenced from genomic DNA using the immunoSEQ assay at survey resolution. The authors processed their data as follows. In the TCR sequencing data, the lowest productive clonotype frequency that could be detected was 2.59 x 10-5. Only productive TCRbeta rearrangements, defined as complete and in-frame sequences, were included in the analyses. Simpson clonality, calculated in the immunoSEQ Analyzer version 3.0, was used as the measure of sample clonality. Based on frequency, clones were grouped as very rare, small, medium, large (1-20%) or hyperexpanded (>20%). Generation probabilities were estimated with OLGA 1.2.3, V-gene circos plots were generated with VDJtools, specificities were searched for in VDJdb, and CDR3 motifs were identified with GLIPH. Imported from immuneACCESS, the table was reduced by TCRdb to in-frame sequences with V and J called. These copies leave out some clones; in studies compared against another copy, an unresolved V gene accounts for under half, and the cause of the remainder is not known. V, J and clone size derive from that table, while D and trimming were established from the DNA sequence. This sample is represented by fewer than 45,000 clones; 81% of them were singletons. 3% to 4% of the sample is held by the ten biggest clonotypes.

Points the paper makes about the study in general: Each patient's main leukemic clonotypes were private, but approximately 23% of these clonotypes showed up at low frequency in the non-leukemic repertoires of other patients. Enrichment of TRBV06-family usage was observed among the top patient clones (8/27) relative to healthy controls (2/35). Greater clonality appeared to be present in CD4-sorted patient repertoires than in healthy CD4+ repertoires, and the difference was retained after the putative leukemic clones were removed. Data were not HLA-matched; higher clonality in CD4+ versus CD8+ T-LGLL could reflect the relatively small sample size.

Healthy controls were roughly 35 blood donors whose buffy coats came from the Finnish Red Cross blood service. All TCR-sequenced material derived from peripheral blood: patient blood samples and healthy donor buffy coats. Ficoll-Hypaque gradient centrifugation was used to isolate peripheral blood mononuclear cells. CD4+ cells were purified magnetically from the buffy coats of healthy controls. Genomic DNA was extracted with the Gentra Puregene Cell and Tissue kit and quantified on a Qubit 2.0 fluorometer. Relative to germline, V is missing 0 bases and J is missing 5 bases, with 5 bases of the junction outside any gene match. The CDR3 runs 15 amino acids, cysteine and phenylalanine included. Only CDR3 DNA remains: 45 bases, in frame from the first base. CDR1 and CDR2, looked up from the germline V gene (reference sequence), are SGHKS and YYEKEE. Concerning this clone: Its antigen remains undetermined. No much larger clonotype is one base removed from it; base qualities were not supplied.

This sequence was found in a human donor in good health. Sequenced material: CD4+ T cells from blood buffy coats. The chain employs TRBV5-5 and TRBJ2-5, with TRBD1 matching 9 junction bases. The CDR3 protein is CASSLAGQGGETQYF. The DNA reads TGTGCCAGCAGCTTGGCGGGACAGGGAGGGGAGACCCAGTACTTC.